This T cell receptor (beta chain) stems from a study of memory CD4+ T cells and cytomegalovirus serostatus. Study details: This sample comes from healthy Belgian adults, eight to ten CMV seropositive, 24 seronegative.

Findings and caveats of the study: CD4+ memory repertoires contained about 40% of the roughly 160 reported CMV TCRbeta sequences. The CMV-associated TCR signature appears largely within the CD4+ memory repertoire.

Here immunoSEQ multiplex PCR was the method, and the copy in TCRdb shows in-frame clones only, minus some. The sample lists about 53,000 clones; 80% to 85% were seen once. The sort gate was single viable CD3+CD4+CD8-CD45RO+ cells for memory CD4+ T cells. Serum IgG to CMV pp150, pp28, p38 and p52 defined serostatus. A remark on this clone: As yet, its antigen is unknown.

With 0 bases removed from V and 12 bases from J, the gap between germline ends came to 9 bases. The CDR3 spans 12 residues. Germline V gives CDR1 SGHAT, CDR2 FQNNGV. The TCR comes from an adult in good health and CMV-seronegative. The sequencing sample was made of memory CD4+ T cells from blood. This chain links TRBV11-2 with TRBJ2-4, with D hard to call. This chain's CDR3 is CASSLEPVTQYF. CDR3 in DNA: TGTGCCAGCAGCTTAGAGCCAGTTACTCAGTACTTC.